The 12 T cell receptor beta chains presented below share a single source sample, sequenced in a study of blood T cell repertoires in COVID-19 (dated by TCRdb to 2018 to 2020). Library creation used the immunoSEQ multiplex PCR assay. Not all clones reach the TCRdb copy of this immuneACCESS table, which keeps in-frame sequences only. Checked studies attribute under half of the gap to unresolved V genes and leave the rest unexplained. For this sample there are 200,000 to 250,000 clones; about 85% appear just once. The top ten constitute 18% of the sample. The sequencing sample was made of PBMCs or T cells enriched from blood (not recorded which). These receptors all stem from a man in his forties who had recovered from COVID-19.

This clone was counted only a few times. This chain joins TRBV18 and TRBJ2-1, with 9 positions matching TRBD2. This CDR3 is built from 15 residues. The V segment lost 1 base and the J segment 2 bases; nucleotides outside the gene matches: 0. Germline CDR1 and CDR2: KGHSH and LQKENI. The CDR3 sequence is CASSPLAGAYNEQFF. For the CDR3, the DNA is TGTGCCAGCTCACCACTAGCGGGGGCCTACAATGAGCAGTTCTTC.

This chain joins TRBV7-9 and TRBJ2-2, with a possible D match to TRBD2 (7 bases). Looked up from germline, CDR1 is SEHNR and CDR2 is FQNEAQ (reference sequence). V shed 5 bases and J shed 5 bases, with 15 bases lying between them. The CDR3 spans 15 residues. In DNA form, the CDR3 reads TGTGCCAGCAGCCGGGGGGACACTTCAACCGGGGAGCTGTTTTTT. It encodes CASSRGDTSTGELFF.

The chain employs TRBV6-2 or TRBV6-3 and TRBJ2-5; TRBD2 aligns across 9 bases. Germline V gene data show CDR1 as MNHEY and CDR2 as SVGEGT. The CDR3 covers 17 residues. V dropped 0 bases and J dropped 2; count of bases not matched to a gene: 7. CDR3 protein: CASSYSNGGRVQETQYF. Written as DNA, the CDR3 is TGTGCCAGCAGTTACTCGAATGGCGGGAGGGTTCAAGAGACCCAGTACTTC.

This CDR3 reads CASYKGGSSLEAFF. The CDR3 DNA reads as TGTGCCAGCTATAAAGGGGGCAGTTCGCTTGAAGCTTTCTTT. The rearrangement links TRBV28 to TRBJ1-1, with 7 bases matching TRBD1. J was trimmed by 7 bases and V by 8 bases; bases with no gene match: 13. Germline assignment: CDR1 MDHEN and CDR2 SYDVKM. This CDR3 contains 14 residues.

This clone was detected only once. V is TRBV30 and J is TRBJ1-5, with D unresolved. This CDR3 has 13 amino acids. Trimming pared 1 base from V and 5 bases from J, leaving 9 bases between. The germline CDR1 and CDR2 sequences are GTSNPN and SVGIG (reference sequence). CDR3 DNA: TGTGCCTGGAGTGGGCCGCAGGATCAGCCCCAGCATTTT. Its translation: CAWSGPQDQPQHF.

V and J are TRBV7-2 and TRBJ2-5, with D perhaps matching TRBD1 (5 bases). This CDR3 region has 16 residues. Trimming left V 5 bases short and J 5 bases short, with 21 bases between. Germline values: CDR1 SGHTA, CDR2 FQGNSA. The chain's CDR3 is CASSPDLARVGETQYF. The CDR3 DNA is TGTGCCAGCAGCCCAGACCTGGCCAGGGTGGGGGAGACCCAGTACTTC.

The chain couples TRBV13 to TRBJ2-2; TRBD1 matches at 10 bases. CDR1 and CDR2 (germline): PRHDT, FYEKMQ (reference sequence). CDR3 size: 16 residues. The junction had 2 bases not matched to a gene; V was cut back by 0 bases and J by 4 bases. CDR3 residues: CASSLGDRGATGELFF. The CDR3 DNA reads TGTGCCAGCAGCTTAGGGGACAGGGGGGCCACCGGGGAGCTGTTTTTT.

CDR3 sequence (DNA): TGTGCCAGCAAACCGGGACAGGTAGTCTACGAGCAGTACTTC. Protein: CASKPGQVVYEQYF. The V and J genes are TRBV2 and TRBJ2-7; TRBD1 aligns across 8 bases. The CDR3 spans 14 residues. Trimming removed 7 bases from V and 3 bases from J; junction bases left unmatched: 8. Per the germline V gene, CDR1 is SNHLY and CDR2 is FYNNEI.

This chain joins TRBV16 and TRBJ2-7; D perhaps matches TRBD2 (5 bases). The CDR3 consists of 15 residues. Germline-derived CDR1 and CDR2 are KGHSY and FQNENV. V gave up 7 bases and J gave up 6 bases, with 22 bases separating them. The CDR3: CASTKGGGAWTEQYF. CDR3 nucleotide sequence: TGTGCCAGCACCAAAGGAGGCGGCGCCTGGACCGAGCAGTACTTC. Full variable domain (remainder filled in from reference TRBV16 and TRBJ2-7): GEEVAQTPKHLVRGEGQKAKLYCAPIKGHSYVFWYQQVLKNEFKFLISFQNENVFDETGMPKERFSAKCLPNSPCSLEIQATKLEDSAVYFCASTKGGGAWTEQYFGPGTRLTVT.

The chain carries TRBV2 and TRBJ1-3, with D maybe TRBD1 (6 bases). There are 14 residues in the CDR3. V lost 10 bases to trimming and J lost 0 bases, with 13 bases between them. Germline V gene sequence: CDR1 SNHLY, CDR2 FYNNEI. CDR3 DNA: TGTGCCACCACAGGGACGAGCTCTGGAAACACCATATATTTT. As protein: CATTGTSSGNTIYF.

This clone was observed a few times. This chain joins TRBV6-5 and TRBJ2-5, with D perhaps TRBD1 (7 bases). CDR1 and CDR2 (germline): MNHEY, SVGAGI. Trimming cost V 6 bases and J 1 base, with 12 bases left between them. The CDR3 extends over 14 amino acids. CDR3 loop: CASSQGEAQETQYF. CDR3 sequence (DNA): TGTGCCAGCAGCCAGGGGGAGGCCCAAGAGACCCAGTACTTC.

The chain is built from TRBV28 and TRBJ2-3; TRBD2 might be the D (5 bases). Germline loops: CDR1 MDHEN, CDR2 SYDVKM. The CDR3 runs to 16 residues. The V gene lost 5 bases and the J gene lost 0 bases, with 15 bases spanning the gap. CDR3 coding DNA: TGTGCCAGCAGTCCCCATTCTGCGGGTAGCACAGATACGCAGTATTTT. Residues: CASSPHSAGSTDTQYF.